The source of this T cell receptor beta chain is a study of blood T cell repertoires in COVID-19. Study background: PBMCs, B-cell-depleted T cells, or T cells were the source of the cDNA or gDNA that made up the material.

CDR1 LNHDA and CDR2 SQIVND come from the germline V gene (reference sequence). CDR3 length: 12 amino acids. V was clipped by 5 bases and J by 6 bases; unmatched bases: 2. Only in-frame clones appear in the TCRdb table, and some are missing; sequencing was by immunoSEQ multiplex PCR. Of 200,000 to 250,000 clones in the sample, around four fifths were seen once. The origin of this receptor is a man aged 30 to 39 with active or convalescent COVID-19. The specimen was peripheral blood. This chain connects TRBV19 to TRBJ1-1, with 8 bases fitting TRBD1. The CDR3 DNA reads as TGTGCCAGTAGTGGACAGGGCTCTGAAGCTTTCTTT. It yields the protein CASSGQGSEAFF.